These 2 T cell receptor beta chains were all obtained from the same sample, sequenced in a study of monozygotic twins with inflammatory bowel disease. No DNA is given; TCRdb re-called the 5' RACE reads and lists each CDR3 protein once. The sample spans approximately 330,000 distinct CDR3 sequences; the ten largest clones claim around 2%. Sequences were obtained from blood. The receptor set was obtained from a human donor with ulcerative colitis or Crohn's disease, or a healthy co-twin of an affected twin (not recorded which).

The chain's CDR3 is CSASVSYNSPLHF. The rearrangement links TRBV20-1 to TRBJ1-6. This CDR3 region has 13 residues. The germline gives CDR1 DFQATT, CDR2 SNEGSKA (reference sequence).

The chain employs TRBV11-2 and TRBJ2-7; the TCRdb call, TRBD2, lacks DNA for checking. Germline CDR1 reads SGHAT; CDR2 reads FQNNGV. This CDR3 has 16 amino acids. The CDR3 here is CASSWGLAGGPYEQYF.